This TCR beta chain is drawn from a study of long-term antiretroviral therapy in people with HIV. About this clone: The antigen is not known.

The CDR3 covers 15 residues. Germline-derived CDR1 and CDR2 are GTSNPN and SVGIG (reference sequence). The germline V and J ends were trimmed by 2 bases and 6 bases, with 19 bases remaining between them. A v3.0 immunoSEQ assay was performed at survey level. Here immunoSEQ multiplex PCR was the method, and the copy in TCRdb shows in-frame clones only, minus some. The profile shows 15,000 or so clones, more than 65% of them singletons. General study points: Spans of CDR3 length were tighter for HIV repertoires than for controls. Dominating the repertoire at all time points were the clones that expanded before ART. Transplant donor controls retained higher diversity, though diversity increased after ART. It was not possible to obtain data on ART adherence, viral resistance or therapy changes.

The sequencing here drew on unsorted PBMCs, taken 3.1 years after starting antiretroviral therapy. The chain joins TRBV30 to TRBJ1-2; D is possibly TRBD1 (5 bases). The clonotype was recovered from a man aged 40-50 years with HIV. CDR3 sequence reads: CAWSYFGGVEDGYTF. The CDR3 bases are TGTGCCTGGAGTTATTTTGGGGGGGTGGAGGATGGCTACACCTTC.